This T cell receptor beta chain was found in a study of technical replicates of blood from a handful of donors. Sequenced by immunoSEQ multiplex PCR; TCRdb stores in-frame clones only, minus some. The data contain roughly 73,000 clones, 93% of them singletons. Germline V gives CDR1 SEHNR, CDR2 FQNEAQ (reference sequence). Trimming shortened V by 4 bases and J by 4 bases, and 8 bases separated the two germline ends. The CDR3 totals 12 residues. The chain carries TRBV7-9 and TRBJ2-7; weak D call: TRBD1 (6 bases). This TCR came from a human donor in good health. Source material: T cells isolated from PBMCs. The CDR3 DNA reads TGTGCCAGCAGCTATGACAGGTACGAGCAGTACTTC. Translated, it gives CASSYDRYEQYF.